This T cell receptor (beta chain) was retrieved from a study of T cell responses to AZD1222 COVID-19 vaccine (dated by TCRdb to the early 2020s). Looking at the study overall: AZD1222 recipients whose second dose came at about 4 weeks and those whose second dose came at about 12 weeks were combined into one group, since spike-specific TCR depth and breadth did not differ between the two schedules. Enrollment into the trials was organized by age into subgroups of 18-55, 56-69 and 70-plus years, and those subgroups contained roughly 150, 30 and 60 TCR-sequenced participants, respectively. TCR sequencing covered some 250 trial participants: approximately 200 given two doses of AZD1222 and 26 given two doses of MenACWY control vaccine.

Findings and caveats that apply to the study as a whole: Conclusions about previously exposed vaccinees are limited because only five to seven AZD1222 recipients were SARS-CoV-2 seropositive at baseline. The 56-69-year group was small, and its depth increase did not reach significance, likely because of low power. Because no day 14 peak-response samples were available, the repertoires could be characterized only after the peak T cell response. A significant rise in spike-specific TCR breadth and depth was observed after two AZD1222 doses relative to day 0 and relative to MenACWY recipients. Participants were mostly white British, with more females than males. The authors suggested clonal diversity may have been underestimated. Reportedly, almost half of the unique spike-specific TCRs recognized epitopes lying outside the regions that are mutated in the B.1.351 and B.1.1.7 variants. The vaccine-associated CD4 TCRs covered the entire spike protein, and the dominant responses fell in regions 160-218 and 743-854.

The CDR3 regions of human TCRbeta chains were analyzed by immunosequencing. Processing in the source paper ran as follows. TCRs in the repertoires were matched against a reference library of SARS-CoV-2-specific TCRs that had been generated with the MIRA antigen-specificity platform. Breadth meant the fraction of unique TCRs that were SARS-CoV-2-associated, whereas depth meant the fraction of total T cells that were SARS-CoV-2-associated. Using the MIRA data, each spike-specific TCR was mapped to the spike region that the TCR reacts to and placed in a CD4 or CD8 class. Log10-transformed breadth and depth values were compared by one-way ANOVA with Sidak's multiple comparisons tests. As stored in TCRdb, this immuneACCESS dataset retains in-frame rearrangements with V and J assigned. A fraction of the clones does not appear; measured against another copy, unresolved V genes explain less than half of the discrepancy, and the remainder lacks a known reason. The D gene and trimming were derived from the DNA, and the V and J assignments and clone size from that table. For this sample the table gives some 130,000 clones, of which under 90% were detected only once. Approximately 6.8% of the sample rests with the top ten.

V sheds 5 bases and J sheds 2 bases, leaving 16 bases between their ends. The CDR3 has 17 amino acids, counting the end cysteine and phenylalanine. Here the CDR3 DNA is all that survives: 51 bases in frame from base 1. CDR1 and CDR2, per the germline V gene (reference sequence), are MNHNY and SVGAGI. In the paper's terms, the time point label means: baseline before first vaccination. The vaccinee samples were drawn from two UK trials, COV001 and COV002, one of which was a single-blind randomized controlled phase 2/3 trial testing AZD1222 (ChAdOx1 nCoV-19) in healthy adults. For TCRbeta chain sequencing, PBMC samples were collected from trial participants at day 0 and at day 28 after the second dose. Comment on this clone: The specificity of this receptor is unknown. No base qualities exist here, and no much larger clone lies one base off it.

This chain joins TRBV6-6 to TRBJ1-6; TRBD1 is possibly the D segment (6 matching bases). The TCR was taken from an adult in good health. The source material was peripheral blood, sampled on day 0 of AZD1222 vaccination. In nucleotides, the sequence is TGTGCCAGCAGTCAACCTGGACAGAGGGCCTATAATTCACCCCTCCACTTT. This gives the protein CASSQPGQRAYNSPLHF.